This entry lists 13 T cell receptor beta chains sequenced from one sample in a study of cytomegalovirus exposure and HLA in healthy donors. Both 60 Vbeta primers and 13 Jbeta primers went into the PCR. Only in-frame clones appear in the TCRdb table, and some are missing; sequencing was by immunoSEQ multiplex PCR. This repertoire includes approximately 30,000 clones. What was sequenced was PBMCs. These receptor sequences come from a woman between 35 and 50 years old in good health and CMV-seropositive.

The CDR3 is CSVFEAGYTF. In DNA form, the CDR3 reads TGCAGCGTTTTTGAGGCTGGCTACACCTTC. This rearrangement joins TRBV29-1 to TRBJ1-2; no clear D gene. Germline values: CDR1 SQVTM, CDR2 ANQGSEA. The CDR3 covers 10 residues. Between the trimmed V and J ends, which lost 5 bases and 7 bases, there was a span of 8 bases.

The V gene is TRBV4-1, the J gene TRBJ2-5; TRBD1 matches at 7 bases. The tail of the sequence fits TRBJ2-7 better, so the J call may be wrong. Germline values: CDR1 MGHRA, CDR2 YSYEKL. The CDR3 runs to 18 residues. CDR3 amino acids: CASSHTMIRQGEFYEQYF. In DNA, the CDR3 is TGCGCCAGCAGCCACACCATGATTAGACAGGGAGAATTTTACGAGCAGTACTTC.

This rearrangement joins TRBV30 to TRBJ2-1; 12 bases map to TRBD2. J was trimmed by 8 bases and V by 2 bases; bases with no gene match: 16. CDR1 is GTSNPN, CDR2 SVGIG, per germline (reference sequence). The CDR3 has 18 amino acids. The CDR3 DNA follows: TGTGCCTGGAGTCAAAGCATTAGCCCTAGCGGGAGGGGGGATGAGCAGTTCTTC. Translation gives CAWSQSISPSGRGDEQFF.

V usage is TRBV29-1 and J usage is TRBJ2-1, with a possible D match to TRBD1 (5 bases). This CDR3 is built from 14 residues. The V end lost 6 bases, the J end lost 5 bases, and 17 bases lay between the germline ends. From germline, CDR1 is SQVTM and CDR2 ANQGSEA. CDR3 loop: CSVYYRMTDNEQFF. CDR3 DNA: TGCAGCGTCTATTACAGGATGACCGACAATGAGCAGTTCTTC.

The chain links TRBV7-9 to TRBJ2-3; 9 bases line up with TRBD2. The CDR3 spans 17 residues. The V gene's germline CDR1 is SEHNR and CDR2 FQNEAQ (reference sequence). V shed 5 bases, J shed 0 bases, and the junction held 9 bases outside the gene matches. CDR3 protein: CASSARPGLASTDTQYF. The CDR3 bases are TGTGCCAGCAGCGCCCGACCGGGACTAGCAAGCACAGATACGCAGTATTTT.

This chain's CDR3 is CASSEGDYRLGEQYF. CDR3 DNA: TGTGCCAGCAGTGAAGGGGACTATCGTTTGGGCGAGCAGTACTTC. J is TRBJ2-7 and V is TRBV6-1, with 7 bases identical to TRBD2. CDR3 length: 15 residues. The V gene end was trimmed by 1 base and the J gene end by 6 bases; junction bases not matched to a gene: 9. Germline values: CDR1 MNHNS, CDR2 SASEGT.

The chain couples TRBV7-2 to TRBJ2-7; D call uncertain. Trimming removed 5 bases at V and 6 bases at J, with 17 bases between. The V gene's germline CDR1 is SGHTA and CDR2 FQGNSA. There are 14 residues in the CDR3. The CDR3 spells CASSRRHSPTEQYF. The CDR3 DNA follows: TGTGCCAGCAGCCGAAGACATTCTCCCACCGAGCAGTACTTC.

The rearrangement links TRBV14 to TRBJ2-3; TRBD2 aligns across 7 bases. Germline V gene sequence: CDR1 SGHDN, CDR2 FVKESK. Trimming cost V 4 bases and J 6 bases; bases outside gene matches: 7. The CDR3 contains 14 residues. The CDR3 DNA reads as TGTGCCAGCAGCCTCGGACTAGGTTCGGATACGCAGTATTTT. Protein sequence: CASSLGLGSDTQYF.

The chain combines TRBV18 with TRBJ1-5, with D maybe TRBD1 (6 bases). Trimming took 5 bases from V and 7 from J, leaving 15 bases between them. The germline V gene encodes CDR1 KGHSH and CDR2 LQKENI. The CDR3 totals 14 residues. Here the CDR3 DNA reads TGTGCCAGCTCAGGGACACTAAAAGGACAGCCCCAGCATTTT. Residues: CASSGTLKGQPQHF.

The chain combines TRBV5-1 with TRBJ2-5, with D perhaps matching TRBD1 (5 bases). This CDR3 comprises 13 residues. Germline CDR1 reads SGHRS; CDR2 reads YFSETQ. V lost 4 bases to trimming and J lost 5 bases, with 12 bases between them. As DNA, the CDR3 is TGCGCCAGCAGCCCCGGACAACTGGAGACCCAGTACTTC. Its protein is CASSPGQLETQYF.

The chain recombines TRBV19 with TRBJ2-5; D is perhaps TRBD2 (6 bases). V was cut by 7 bases and J by 2 bases, with 14 bases left in between. Germline values: CDR1 LNHDA, CDR2 SQIVND (reference sequence). The CDR3 runs 14 residues. CDR3 sequence reads: CASTPAGLQETQYF. The CDR3 DNA follows: TGTGCCAGTACCCCAGCGGGTCTACAAGAGACCCAGTACTTC.

The chain is built from TRBV12-1 and TRBJ2-5; the table's D call, TRBD1, has no DNA check behind it. TRBV12-1 is reported as a pseudogene. The CDR3 has 14 amino acids. CDR3 DNA sequence: TGTGCCAGCAGCTCACCGGGACAACAAGAGACCCAGTACTTC. This encodes CASSSPGQQETQYF.

The V gene is TRBV19, the J gene TRBJ1-2; a possible D gene is TRBD1 (5 bases). The germline gives CDR1 LNHDA, CDR2 SQIVND (reference sequence). Trimming pared 5 bases from V and 7 bases from J, leaving 11 bases between. The CDR3 consists of 12 residues. The CDR3 nucleotides read TGTGCCAGTAGTGCGGGGCGTATTGGCTACACCTTC. Encoded protein: CASSAGRIGYTF.